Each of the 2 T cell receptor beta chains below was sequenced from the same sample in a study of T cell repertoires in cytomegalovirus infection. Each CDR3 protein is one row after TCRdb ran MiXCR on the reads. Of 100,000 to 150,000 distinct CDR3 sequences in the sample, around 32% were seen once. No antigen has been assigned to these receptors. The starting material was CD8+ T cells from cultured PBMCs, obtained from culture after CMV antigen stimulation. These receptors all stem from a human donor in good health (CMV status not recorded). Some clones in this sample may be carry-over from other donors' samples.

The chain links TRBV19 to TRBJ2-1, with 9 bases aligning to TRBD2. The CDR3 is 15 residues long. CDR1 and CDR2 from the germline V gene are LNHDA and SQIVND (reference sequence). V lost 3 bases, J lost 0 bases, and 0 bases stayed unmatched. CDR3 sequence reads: CASSMRGGSYNEQFF. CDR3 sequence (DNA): TGTGCCAGTAGTATGCGGGGGGGCTCCTACAATGAGCAGTTCTTC.

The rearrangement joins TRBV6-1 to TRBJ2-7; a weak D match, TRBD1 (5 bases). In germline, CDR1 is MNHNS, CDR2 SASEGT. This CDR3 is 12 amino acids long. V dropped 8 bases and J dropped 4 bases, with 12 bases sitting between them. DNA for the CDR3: TGTGCCAGCGGACAAATGATATACGAGCAGTACTTC. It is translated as CASGQMIYEQYF.